This passage covers 9 T cell receptor beta chains from one sample sequenced in a study of molecular identifiers for immune sequencing clone quantification. MiXCR, applied by TCRdb to the PCR reads, yields one record per CDR3 protein. The sample has more than 550,000 distinct CDR3 sequences; about 25% are singletons. The specimen was naive CD8+ T cells from blood, with Jurkat cell RNA spiked in. Described subset: FACS-sorted CD8+CD4-CCR7+CD45RA+ naive T cells. These receptors were collected from a human donor in good health. Some libraries in this study had Jurkat cell RNA spiked in.

This clonotype was found a few times. The chain joins TRBV5-4 to TRBJ2-2, with TRBD1 identical over 7 bases. This CDR3 has 16 amino acids. Looked up from germline, CDR1 is SGHNT and CDR2 is YYREEE (reference sequence). Unmatched junction bases numbered 4, after V lost 0 bases and J lost 2 bases. The CDR3 protein is CASSLATGENTGELFF. CDR3 coding DNA: TGTGCCAGCAGCTTGGCTACAGGGGAAAACACCGGGGAGCTGTTTTTT.

This chain links TRBV28 with TRBJ1-2; 8 bases map to TRBD1. Trimming at V came to 4 bases and at J to 3 bases, leaving 4 bases not matched to a gene. Germline CDR1 reads MDHEN; CDR2 reads SYDVKM. This CDR3 is built from 14 residues. CDR3 bases: TGTGCCAGCAGTTCACAGGGGGGATACTATGGCTACACCTTC. It yields the protein CASSSQGGYYGYTF.

The chain is built from TRBV11-1 and TRBJ2-7; possibly TRBD2 for D (5 bases). Trimming took off 4 bases at V and 6 bases at J, with 16 bases between the two ends. The V gene's germline CDR1 is SGHAT and CDR2 FQDESV (reference sequence). The CDR3 totals 14 residues. CDR3 coding DNA: TGTGCCAGCAGCTCACCCGGGATAAGCCGCGAGCAGTACTTC. Its translation: CASSSPGISREQYF.

The chain employs TRBV9 and TRBJ2-2; weak D call: TRBD1 (5 bases). This CDR3 is 15 amino acids long. Trimming stripped 2 bases from V and 7 bases from J, with 15 bases between. In germline, CDR1 is SGDLS, CDR2 YYNGEE. The CDR3: CASSVDRQSDGELFF. The CDR3, as DNA: TGTGCCAGCAGCGTCGACAGACAGAGTGACGGGGAGCTGTTTTTT.

This clonotype was found a few times. V usage is TRBV12-3 or TRBV12-4 and J usage is TRBJ2-1; D may be TRBD2 (6 bases). There are 13 residues in the CDR3. V lost 7 bases and J 12 bases, leaving 19 bases between the germline ends. The CDR3 sequence is CASTEGTVFVQFF. The CDR3 DNA is TGTGCCAGCACGGAGGGGACTGTTTTCGTGCAGTTCTTC.

In this sample, this clonotype turned up many times. Compared with germline, one end of the junction differs, possibly owing to a read error. The chain has TRBV7-9 and TRBJ1-1; no clear D. The CDR3 totals 12 residues. The germline CDR1 and CDR2 sequences are SEHNR and FQNEAQ (reference sequence). The CDR3 DNA sequence: TGTGCCAGCGGTGCGGGGAACGCTGAAGCTTTCTTT. As protein: CASGAGNAEAFF.

This clonotype was counted at least ten times. The V call is TRBV6-5, the J call TRBJ2-3; 8 bases are shared with TRBD2. CDR1 and CDR2 (germline): MNHEY, SVGAGI. Unmatched junction bases numbered 6, after V lost 5 bases and J lost 2 bases. CDR3 length: 15 residues. The CDR3 DNA is TGTGCCAGCAGTCTCTTGGGACTAGACACAGATACGCAGTATTTT. Protein sequence: CASSLLGLDTDTQYF.

This clonotype occurred many times. The chain recombines TRBV4-3 with TRBJ2-7; weak D call: TRBD2 (6 bases). CDR1 LGHNA and CDR2 YSLEER come from the germline V gene. The CDR3 consists of 15 residues. Trimming removed 1 base at V and 0 bases at J, with 10 bases between. CDR3: CASSQGRGRSYEQYF. The CDR3 DNA reads TGCGCCAGCAGCCAAGGGCGGGGCCGCTCCTACGAGCAGTACTTC.

Only a few counts were recorded for this clonotype. This rearrangement joins TRBV12-3 or TRBV12-4 to TRBJ2-1; 8 bases fit TRBD1. Unmatched junction bases numbered 4, after V lost 3 bases and J lost 0 bases. The CDR3 runs to 16 residues. The CDR3 loop is CASSFPTGGSYNEQFF. The CDR3 DNA follows: TGTGCCAGCAGTTTCCCCACAGGGGGCTCCTACAATGAGCAGTTCTTC.